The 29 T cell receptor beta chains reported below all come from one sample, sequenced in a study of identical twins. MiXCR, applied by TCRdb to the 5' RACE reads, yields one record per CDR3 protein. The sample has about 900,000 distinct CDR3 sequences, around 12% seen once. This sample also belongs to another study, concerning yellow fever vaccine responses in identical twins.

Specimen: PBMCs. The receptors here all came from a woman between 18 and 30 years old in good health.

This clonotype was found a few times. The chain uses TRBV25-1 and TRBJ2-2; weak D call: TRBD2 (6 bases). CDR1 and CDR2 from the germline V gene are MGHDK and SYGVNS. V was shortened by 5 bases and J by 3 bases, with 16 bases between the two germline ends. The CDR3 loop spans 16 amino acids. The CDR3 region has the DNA TGTGCCAGCAGTTACCTCTCATCGGGAGACACCGGGGAGCTGTTTTTT. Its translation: CASSYLSSGDTGELFF.

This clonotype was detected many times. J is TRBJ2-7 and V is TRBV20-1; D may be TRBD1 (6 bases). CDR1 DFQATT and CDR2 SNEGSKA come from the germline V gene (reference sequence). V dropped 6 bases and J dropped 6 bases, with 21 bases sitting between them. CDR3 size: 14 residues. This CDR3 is CSATGQGMLSEQYF. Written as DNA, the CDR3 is TGCAGTGCCACTGGGCAGGGGATGTTGTCCGAGCAGTACTTC.

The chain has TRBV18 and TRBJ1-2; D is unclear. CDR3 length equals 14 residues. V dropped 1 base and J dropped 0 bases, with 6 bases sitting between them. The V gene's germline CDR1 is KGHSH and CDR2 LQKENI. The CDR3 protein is CASSPQESNYGYTF. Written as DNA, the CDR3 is TGTGCCAGCTCACCACAGGAATCTAACTATGGCTACACCTTC.

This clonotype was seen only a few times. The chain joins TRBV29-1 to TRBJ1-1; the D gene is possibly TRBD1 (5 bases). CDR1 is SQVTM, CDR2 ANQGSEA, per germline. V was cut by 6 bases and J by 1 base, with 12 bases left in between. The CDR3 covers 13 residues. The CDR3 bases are TGCAGCGTGTTCCAGGGAGCGAACACTGAAGCTTTCTTT. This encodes CSVFQGANTEAFF.

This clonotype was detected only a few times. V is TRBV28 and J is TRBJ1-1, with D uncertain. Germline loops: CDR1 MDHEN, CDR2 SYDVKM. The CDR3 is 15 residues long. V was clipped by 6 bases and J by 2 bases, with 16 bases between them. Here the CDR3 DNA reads TGTGCCAGCAGACCAAGATTTACGTATAACACTGAAGCTTTCTTT. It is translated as CASRPRFTYNTEAFF.

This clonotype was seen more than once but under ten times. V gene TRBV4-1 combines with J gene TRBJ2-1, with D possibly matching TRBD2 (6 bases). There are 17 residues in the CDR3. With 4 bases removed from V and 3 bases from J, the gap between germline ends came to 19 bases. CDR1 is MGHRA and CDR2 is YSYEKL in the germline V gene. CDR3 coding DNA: TGCGCCAGCAGCCCCGGAGCGGGTTCATCCCTCTACAATGAGCAGTTCTTC. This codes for CASSPGAGSSLYNEQFF.

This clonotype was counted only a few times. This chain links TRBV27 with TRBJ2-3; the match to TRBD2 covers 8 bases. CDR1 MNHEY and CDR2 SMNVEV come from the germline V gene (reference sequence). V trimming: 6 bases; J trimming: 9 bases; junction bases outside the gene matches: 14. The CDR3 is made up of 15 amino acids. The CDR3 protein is CASRIGTSVSYTQYF. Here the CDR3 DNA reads TGTGCCAGCAGGATTGGGACTAGTGTGTCGTACACGCAGTATTTT.

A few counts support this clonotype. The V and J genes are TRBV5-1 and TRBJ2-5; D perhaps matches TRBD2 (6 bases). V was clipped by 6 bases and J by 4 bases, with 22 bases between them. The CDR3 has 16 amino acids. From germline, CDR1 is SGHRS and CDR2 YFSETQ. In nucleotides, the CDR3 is TGCGCCAGCACAAACCGGGACTCGTGGAGGGGAGAGACCCAGTACTTC. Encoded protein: CASTNRDSWRGETQYF.

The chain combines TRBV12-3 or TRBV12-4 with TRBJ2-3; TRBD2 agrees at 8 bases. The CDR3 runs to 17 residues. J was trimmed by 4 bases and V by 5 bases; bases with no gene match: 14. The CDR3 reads CASSKGLGSGNSDTQYF. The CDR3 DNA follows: TGTGCCAGCAGTAAGGGGTTGGGTAGCGGGAACTCAGATACGCAGTATTTT.

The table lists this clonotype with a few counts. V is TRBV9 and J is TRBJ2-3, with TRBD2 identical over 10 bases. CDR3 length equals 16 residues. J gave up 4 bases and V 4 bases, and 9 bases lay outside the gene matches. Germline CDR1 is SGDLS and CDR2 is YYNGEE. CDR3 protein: CASSPESGRASDTQYF. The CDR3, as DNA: TGTGCCAGCAGCCCGGAAAGCGGGAGGGCCTCAGATACGCAGTATTTT.

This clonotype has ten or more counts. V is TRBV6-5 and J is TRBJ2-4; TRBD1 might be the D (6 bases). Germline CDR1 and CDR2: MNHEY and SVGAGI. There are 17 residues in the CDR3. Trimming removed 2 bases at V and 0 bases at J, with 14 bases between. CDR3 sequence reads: CASSYRDTRLAKNIQYF. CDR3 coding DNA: TGTGCCAGCAGTTACCGGGACACAAGGCTAGCCAAAAACATTCAGTACTTC.

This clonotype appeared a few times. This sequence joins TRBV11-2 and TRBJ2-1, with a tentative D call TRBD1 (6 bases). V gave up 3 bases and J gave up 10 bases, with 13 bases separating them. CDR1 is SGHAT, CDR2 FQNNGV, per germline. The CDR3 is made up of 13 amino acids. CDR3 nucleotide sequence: TGTGCCAGCAGCTTTAACCCAACAGGGGAGCAGTTCTTC. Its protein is CASSFNPTGEQFF. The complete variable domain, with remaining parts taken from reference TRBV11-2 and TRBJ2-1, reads EAGVAQSPRYKIIEKRQSVAFWCNPISGHATLYWYQQILGQGPKLLIQFQNNGVVDDSQLPKDRFSAERLKGVDSTLKIQPAKLEDSAVYLCASSFNPTGEQFFGPGTRLTVL.

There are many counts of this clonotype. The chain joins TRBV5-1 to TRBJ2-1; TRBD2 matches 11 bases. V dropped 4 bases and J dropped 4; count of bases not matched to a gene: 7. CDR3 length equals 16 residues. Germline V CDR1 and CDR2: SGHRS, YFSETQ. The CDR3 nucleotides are TGCGCCAGCAGCATCCAAACTAGCGGGGGTTACAATGAGCAGTTCTTC. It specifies CASSIQTSGGYNEQFF.

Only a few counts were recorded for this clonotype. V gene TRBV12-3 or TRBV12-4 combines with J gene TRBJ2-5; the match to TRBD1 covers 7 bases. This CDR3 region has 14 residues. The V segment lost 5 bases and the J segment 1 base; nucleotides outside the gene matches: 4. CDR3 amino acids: CASSTWTGQETQYF. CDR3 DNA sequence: TGTGCCAGCAGTACGTGGACAGGCCAAGAGACCCAGTACTTC.

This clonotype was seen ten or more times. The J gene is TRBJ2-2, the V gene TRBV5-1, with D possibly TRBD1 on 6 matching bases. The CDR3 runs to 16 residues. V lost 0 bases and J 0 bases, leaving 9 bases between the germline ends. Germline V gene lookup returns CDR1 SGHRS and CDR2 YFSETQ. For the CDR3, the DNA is TGCGCCAGCAGCTTGGGACAGGCGACGAACACCGGGGAGCTGTTTTTT. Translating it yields CASSLGQATNTGELFF.

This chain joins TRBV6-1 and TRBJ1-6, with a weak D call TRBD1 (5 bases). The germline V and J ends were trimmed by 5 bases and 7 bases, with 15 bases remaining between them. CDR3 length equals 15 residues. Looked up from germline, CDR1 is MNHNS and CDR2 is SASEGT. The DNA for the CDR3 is TGTGCCAGCAGTCCCGGGGCGTCGGTCAATTCACCCCTCCACTTT. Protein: CASSPGASVNSPLHF.

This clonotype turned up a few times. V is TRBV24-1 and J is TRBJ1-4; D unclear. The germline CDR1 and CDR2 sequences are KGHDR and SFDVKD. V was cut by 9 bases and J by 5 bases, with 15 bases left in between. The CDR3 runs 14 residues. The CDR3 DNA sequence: TGTGCCACCCCCCAGTGGGGAGTAAATGAAAAACTGTTTTTT. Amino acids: CATPQWGVNEKLFF.

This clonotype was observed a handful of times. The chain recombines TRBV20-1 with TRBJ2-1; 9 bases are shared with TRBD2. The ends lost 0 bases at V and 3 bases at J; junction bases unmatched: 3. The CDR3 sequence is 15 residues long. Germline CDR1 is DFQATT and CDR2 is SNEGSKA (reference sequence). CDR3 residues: CSARDSGSLYNEQFF. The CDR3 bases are TGCAGTGCTAGAGATAGCGGGAGCCTCTACAATGAGCAGTTCTTC.

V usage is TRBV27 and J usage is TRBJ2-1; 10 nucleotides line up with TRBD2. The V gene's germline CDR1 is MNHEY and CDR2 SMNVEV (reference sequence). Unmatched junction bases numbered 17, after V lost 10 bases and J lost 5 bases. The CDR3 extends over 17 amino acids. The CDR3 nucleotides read TGTGCCACCACTAACCGACTAGCGGGTGGGCCACACAATGAGCAGTTCTTC. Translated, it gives CATTNRLAGGPHNEQFF.

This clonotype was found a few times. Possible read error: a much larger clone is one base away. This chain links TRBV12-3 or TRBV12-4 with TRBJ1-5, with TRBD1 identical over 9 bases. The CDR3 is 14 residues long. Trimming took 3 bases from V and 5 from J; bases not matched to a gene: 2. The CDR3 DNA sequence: TGTGCCAGCAGTTTGACAGGGGGACATCAGCCCCAGCATTTT. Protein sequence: CASSLTGGHQPQHF.

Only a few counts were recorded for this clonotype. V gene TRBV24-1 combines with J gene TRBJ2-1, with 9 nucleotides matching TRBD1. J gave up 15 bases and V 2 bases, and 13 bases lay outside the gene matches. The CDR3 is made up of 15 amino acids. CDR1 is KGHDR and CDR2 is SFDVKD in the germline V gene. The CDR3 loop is CATSDSGQGLMVLFF. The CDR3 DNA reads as TGTGCCACCAGTGATTCGGGACAGGGTTTAATGGTGTTGTTCTTC.

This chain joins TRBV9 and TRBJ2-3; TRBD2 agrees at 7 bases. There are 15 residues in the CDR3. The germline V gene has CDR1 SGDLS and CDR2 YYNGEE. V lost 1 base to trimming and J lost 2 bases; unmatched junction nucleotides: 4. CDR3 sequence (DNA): TGTGCCAGCAGCGTACAGCGGGGTGTCACAGATACGCAGTATTTT. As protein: CASSVQRGVTDTQYF.

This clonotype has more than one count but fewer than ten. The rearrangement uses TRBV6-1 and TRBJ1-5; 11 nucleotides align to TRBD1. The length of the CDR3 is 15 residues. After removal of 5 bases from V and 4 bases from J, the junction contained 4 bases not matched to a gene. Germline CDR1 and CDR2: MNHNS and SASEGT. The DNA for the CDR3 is TGTGCCAGCAGTACGGACAGGGGGCTAAATCAGCCCCAGCATTTT. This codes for CASSTDRGLNQPQHF.

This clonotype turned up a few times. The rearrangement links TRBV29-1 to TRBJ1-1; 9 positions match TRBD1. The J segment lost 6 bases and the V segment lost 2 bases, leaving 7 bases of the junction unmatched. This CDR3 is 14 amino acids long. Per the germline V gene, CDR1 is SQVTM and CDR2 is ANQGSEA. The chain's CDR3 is CSVELWGQGAEAFF. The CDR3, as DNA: TGCAGCGTTGAACTCTGGGGACAGGGAGCTGAAGCTTTCTTT.

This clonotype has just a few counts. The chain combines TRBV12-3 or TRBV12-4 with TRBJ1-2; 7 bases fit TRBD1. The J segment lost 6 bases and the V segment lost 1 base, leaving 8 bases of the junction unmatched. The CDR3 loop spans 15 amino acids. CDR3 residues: CASSLERGLLDGYTF. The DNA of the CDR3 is TGTGCCAGCAGTTTAGAGAGGGGGCTTCTGGATGGCTACACCTTC.

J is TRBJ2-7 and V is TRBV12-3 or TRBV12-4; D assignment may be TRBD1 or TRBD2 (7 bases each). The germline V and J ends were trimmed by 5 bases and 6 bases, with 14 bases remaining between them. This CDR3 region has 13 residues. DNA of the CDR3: TGTGCCAGCAGTCCGCGCAGGGGGGGCGAGCAGTACGTC. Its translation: CASSPRRGGEQYV.

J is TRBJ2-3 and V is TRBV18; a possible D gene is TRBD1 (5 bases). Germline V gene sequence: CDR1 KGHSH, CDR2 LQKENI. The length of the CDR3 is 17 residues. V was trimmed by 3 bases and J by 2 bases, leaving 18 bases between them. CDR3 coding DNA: TGTGCCAGCTCACCCCGGTTGATGGGGCAGTCCACAGATACGCAGTATTTT. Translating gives CASSPRLMGQSTDTQYF. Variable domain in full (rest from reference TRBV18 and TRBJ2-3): NAGVMQNPRHLVRRRGQEARLRCSPMKGHSHVYWYRQLPEEGLKFMVYLQKENIIDESGMPKERFSAEFPKEGPSILRIQQVVRGDSAAYFCASSPRLMGQSTDTQYFGPGTRLTVL.

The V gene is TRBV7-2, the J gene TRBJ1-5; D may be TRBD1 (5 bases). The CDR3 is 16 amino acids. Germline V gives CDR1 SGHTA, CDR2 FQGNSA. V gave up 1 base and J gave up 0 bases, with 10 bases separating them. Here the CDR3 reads CASSLDPGYSNQPQHF. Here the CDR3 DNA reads TGTGCCAGCAGCTTAGATCCAGGGTATAGCAATCAGCCCCAGCATTTT.

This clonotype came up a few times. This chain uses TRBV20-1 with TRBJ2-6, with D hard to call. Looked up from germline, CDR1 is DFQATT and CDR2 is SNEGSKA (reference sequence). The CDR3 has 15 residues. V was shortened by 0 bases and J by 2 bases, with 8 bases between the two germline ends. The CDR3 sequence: CSARDEGPGANVLTF. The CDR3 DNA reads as TGCAGTGCTAGAGATGAAGGGCCTGGGGCCAACGTCCTGACTTTC.